Listed below are T cell receptor beta chains from one sample, sequenced in a study of beta chain features in type 1 diabetes. This table comes from immunoSEQ multiplex PCR, and its TCRdb copy is limited to in-frame clones, with some not included. The sample has about 180,000 clones, less than 10% seen once. Specimen: central memory CD4+ T cells from blood. All receptors come from a man aged 18-30 years with type 1 diabetes. CDR3s include the opening cysteine and the closing phenylalanine or tryptophan. Fields, in order: clone size, J gene, D gene, V gene, CDR3 protein, CDR3 DNA. A D gene is named only where the DNA matches it firmly. Clone size is not always given. Where it is, it says once, few, many or a class for expanded clones.

abundance: many; j_gene: TRBJ1-6; d_gene: -; v_gene: TRBV5-4; CDR3aa: CASSLDRDSPLHF; CDR3nt: TGTGCCAGCAGCTTGGACAGGGATTCACCCCTCCACTTT
abundance: -; j_gene: TRBJ2-1; d_gene: TRBD1; v_gene: TRBV6-1; CDR3aa: CASSEVGDSQFF; CDR3nt: TGTGCCAGCAGTGAAGTTGGGGACAGTCAGTTCTTC
abundance: -; j_gene: TRBJ2-7; d_gene: -; v_gene: TRBV25-1; CDR3aa: CASSPPSRDEQYF; CDR3nt: TGTGCCAGCAGTCCCCCCTCTCGGGACGAGCAGTACTTC
abundance: -; j_gene: TRBJ2-3; d_gene: -; v_gene: TRBV23-1; CDR3aa: CASSPPTRTSTDTQYF; CDR3nt: TGCGCCAGCAGTCCCCCGACTAGAACTAGCACAGATACGCAGTATTTT
abundance: few; j_gene: TRBJ2-7; d_gene: -; v_gene: TRBV11-3; CDR3aa: CASSFSGPPYEQYF; CDR3nt: TGTGCCAGCAGCTTTAGCGGACCCCCCTACGAGCAGTACTTC
abundance: few; j_gene: TRBJ2-7; d_gene: -; v_gene: TRBV9; CDR3aa: CASSVGGGSEQYF; CDR3nt: TGTGCCAGCAGCGTAGGCGGAGGCTCTGAGCAGTACTTC
abundance: -; j_gene: TRBJ1-5; d_gene: -; v_gene: TRBV19; CDR3aa: CASSSASFNQPQHF; CDR3nt: TGTGCCAGTAGCTCGGCTAGCTTCAATCAGCCCCAGCATTTT
abundance: -; j_gene: TRBJ2-3; d_gene: -; v_gene: TRBV5-1; CDR3aa: CASRIAISTDTQYF; CDR3nt: TGCGCCAGCCGAATTGCAATTAGTACAGATACGCAGTATTTT
abundance: many; j_gene: TRBJ2-1; d_gene: -; v_gene: TRBV23-1; CDR3aa: CASRQTVYNEQFF; CDR3nt: TGCGCCAGCCGACAGACGGTTTACAATGAGCAGTTCTTC
abundance: -; j_gene: TRBJ2-3; d_gene: -; v_gene: TRBV7-2; CDR3aa: CASSPESAAQSDTQYF; CDR3nt: TGTGCCAGCAGCCCTGAGAGCGCCGCACAATCAGATACGCAGTATTTT
abundance: few; j_gene: TRBJ1-2; d_gene: TRBD1; v_gene: TRBV27; CDR3aa: CASSRTDRDYGYTF; CDR3nt: TGTGCCAGCAGCCGAACGGACAGGGACTATGGCTACACCTTC
abundance: many; j_gene: TRBJ2-7; d_gene: TRBD1; v_gene: TRBV19; CDR3aa: CASSTRTGYEQYF; CDR3nt: TGTGCCAGTAGTACACGGACAGGTTACGAGCAGTACTTC
abundance: -; j_gene: TRBJ2-7; d_gene: TRBD1; v_gene: TRBV5-1; CDR3aa: CASSPGDRAYEQYF; CDR3nt: TGCGCCAGCAGCCCAGGAGACAGGGCCTACGAGCAGTACTTC
abundance: -; j_gene: TRBJ2-2; d_gene: TRBD1; v_gene: TRBV11-3; CDR3aa: CASSPGQGAGGELFF; CDR3nt: TGTGCCAGCAGCCCCGGACAGGGGGCGGGCGGGGAGCTGTTTTTT
abundance: -; j_gene: TRBJ2-4; d_gene: -; v_gene: TRBV28; CDR3aa: CASSPLEGAGAKNIQYF; CDR3nt: TGTGCCAGCAGTCCATTGGAAGGGGCTGGGGCCAAAAACATTCAGTACTTC
abundance: few; j_gene: TRBJ2-2; d_gene: -; v_gene: TRBV9; CDR3aa: CASSVYANTGELFF; CDR3nt: TGTGCCAGCAGCGTATATGCGAACACCGGGGAGCTGTTTTTT
abundance: few; j_gene: TRBJ1-1; d_gene: TRBD1; v_gene: TRBV13; CDR3aa: CASSFRQGGTEAFF; CDR3nt: TGTGCCAGCAGCTTTCGTCAGGGGGGCACTGAAGCTTTCTTT